These 9 T cell receptor beta chains originate from one sample sequenced in a study of regulatory T cells in long-lasting Graves disease. Arm-PCR with iRepertoire HTBI primers amplified the CDR3 regions for these TCR beta libraries. From the multiplex PCR reads, TCRdb called clonotypes with MiXCR, one entry per CDR3 protein. The profile shows roughly 520,000 distinct CDR3 sequences, 12% of them singletons. The time point denotes: newly diagnosed GD, antithyroid drugs for less than 3 months. Researchers made the TCR library from RNA that was extracted from PBMCs. These data also featured in a second study, about T cells in Graves' hyperthyroidism and ophthalmopathy.

The sample in question was peripheral blood mononuclear cells (PBMCs), obtained at new diagnosis, from a patient treated with antithyroid drugs. The receptors here all came from a woman aged 25 to 39 with Graves disease.

The chain couples TRBV9 to TRBJ2-3; D may correspond to TRBD1 or TRBD2 (5 bases each). The CDR3 spans 15 residues. Per germline, CDR1 SGDLS and CDR2 YYNGEE. V was shortened by 2 bases and J by 0 bases, with 10 bases between the two germline ends. This CDR3 is CASSVGTHSTDTQYF. The CDR3 nucleotides read TGTGCCAGCAGCGTTGGGACCCATAGCACAGATACGCAGTATTTT.

This clonotype showed up just a few times. Germline and junction disagree at one end, which may indicate a read error. V gene TRBV24-1 combines with J gene TRBJ1-2; D is undetermined. In germline, CDR1 is KGHDR, CDR2 SFDVKD. This CDR3 has 13 residues. CDR3 nucleotide sequence: TGTGCCACCAGTGAGGGCAGTAACTATGGCTACGCCTTC. It codes for CATSEGSNYGYAF.

This clonotype was observed many times. The chain employs TRBV6-5 and TRBJ1-1; tentative D call: TRBD1 (6 bases). The CDR3 length is 13 residues. Germline assignment: CDR1 MNHEY and CDR2 SVGAGI. V gave up 3 bases and J gave up 3 bases, with 8 bases separating them. As DNA, the CDR3 is TGTGCCAGCAGTTATAGACAGGACACTGAAGCTTTCTTT. Its protein product is CASSYRQDTEAFF.

This clonotype was observed at least ten times. This chain joins TRBV28 and TRBJ2-1; D ambiguous. The CDR3 loop spans 14 amino acids. Per the germline V gene, CDR1 is MDHEN and CDR2 is SYDVKM. V was pared by 8 bases and J by 0 bases, with 11 bases between. CDR3 loop: CASEDPNSYNEQFF. The CDR3 nucleotides are TGTGCCAGCGAGGACCCAAACTCCTACAATGAGCAGTTCTTC. Based on the CDR3 plus reference TRBV28 and TRBJ2-1, the full variable domain is DVKVTQSSRYLVKRTGEKVFLECVQDMDHENMFWYRQDPGLGLRLIYFSYDVKMKEKGDIPEGYSVSREKKERFSLILESASTNQTSMYLCASEDPNSYNEQFFGPGTRLTVL.

This clonotype was found many times. The V and J genes are TRBV29-1 and TRBJ1-2, with 9 bases fitting TRBD1. Germline V gene sequence: CDR1 SQVTM, CDR2 ANQGSEA. Germline trimming cut 0 bases from V and 4 bases from J; bases unmatched to any gene: 9. CDR3 size: 16 residues. The CDR3 bases are TGCAGCGTTGAAGACTTCCCGGGACAGGGTAGCTATGGCTACACCTTC. Amino acids: CSVEDFPGQGSYGYTF.

In its sample, this clonotype was seen many times. V and J are TRBV30 and TRBJ1-2; D not certain. This CDR3 is built from 10 residues. CDR1 GTSNPN and CDR2 SVGIG come from the germline V gene (reference sequence). V lost 2 bases to trimming and J lost 14 bases, with 12 bases between them. CDR3 coding DNA: TGTGCCTGGAGTTCAAACTTCCCTACCTTC. It specifies CAWSSNFPTF.

This clonotype was detected many times. The chain employs TRBV6-2 or TRBV6-3 and TRBJ1-1, with D unresolved. CDR1 MNHEY and CDR2 SVGEGT come from the germline V gene. Trimming removed 2 bases at V and 1 base at J, with 14 bases between. CDR3 length equals 16 residues. The CDR3 DNA is TGTGCCAGCAGTTACCACTTGGATGTGCCGAACACTGAAGCTTTCTTT. Amino acid sequence: CASSYHLDVPNTEAFF.

Ten or more counts support this clonotype. The genes are TRBV7-8 and TRBJ2-2, with a tentative D call TRBD2 (6 bases). Trimming took 0 bases from V and 0 from J, leaving 11 bases between them. The length of the CDR3 is 17 residues. The germline gives CDR1 SGHVS, CDR2 FQNEAQ. CDR3 bases: TGTGCCAGCAGCTTAGCTAGCGGATACGCGAACACCGGGGAGCTGTTTTTT. This encodes CASSLASGYANTGELFF. The whole variable domain, filled in from reference TRBV7-8 and TRBJ2-2, reads GAGVSQSPRYKVAKRGQDVALRCDPISGHVSLFWYQQALGQGPEFLTYFQNEAQLDKSGLPSDRFFAERPEGSVSTLKIQRTQQEDSAVYLCASSLASGYANTGELFFGEGSRLTVL.

The chain links TRBV10-1 to TRBJ1-6; D unclear. Trimming cost V 3 bases and J 6 bases, with 9 bases left between them. This CDR3 region has 14 residues. Per germline, CDR1 WNHNN and CDR2 SYGVQD (reference sequence). The CDR3 bases are TGCGCCAGCAGTGATTTAGGGTCTAATTCACCCCTCCACTTT. It specifies CASSDLGSNSPLHF.